The 8 T cell receptor beta chains presented below share a single source sample, sequenced in a study of blood T cell repertoires in COVID-19. Sequenced by immunoSEQ multiplex PCR; TCRdb stores in-frame clones only, minus some. The sample contains 150,000 to 200,000 clones, more than 75% of which appear only once. Sequences were obtained from peripheral blood. Receptors originate from a woman between 65 and 79 years old with COVID-19, enrolled during active disease.

V usage is TRBV28 and J usage is TRBJ2-3; D remains ambiguous. V lost 5 bases and J 0 bases, leaving 6 bases between the germline ends. The CDR3 length is 13 residues. Germline CDR1 is MDHEN and CDR2 is SYDVKM. CDR3 residues: CASSMTSTDTQYF. The CDR3 region has the DNA TGTGCCAGCAGTATGACTAGCACAGATACGCAGTATTTT.

This clone was recorded once. The chain recombines TRBV3-1 (or the pseudogene TRBV3-2) with TRBJ1-6, with D possibly being TRBD1 (6 bases). V lost 4 bases and J 7 bases, leaving 17 bases between the germline ends. CDR3 length equals 16 residues. The germline CDR1 and CDR2 sequences are LGHDT and YNNKEL (reference sequence). CDR3 residues: CASSPSGRGGNSPLHF. The DNA for the CDR3 is TGTGCCAGCAGCCCGTCTGGCAGGGGAGGGAATTCACCCCTCCACTTT.

This rearrangement joins TRBV7-9 to TRBJ2-1; D remains unclear. The V and J ends lost 4 bases and 2 bases respectively, with 12 bases between them. The V gene's germline CDR1 is SEHNR and CDR2 FQNEAQ (reference sequence). This CDR3 region has 15 residues. CDR3 in DNA: TGTGCCAGCAGCTCTTCTACCGTCCCCTACAATGAGCAGTTCTTC. It codes for CASSSSTVPYNEQFF.

The CDR3 here is CASSLVRGDGYTF. CDR3 bases: TGTGCCAGCAGCTTAGTCAGGGGCGATGGCTACACCTTC. The chain carries TRBV5-6 and TRBJ1-2, with a tentative D call TRBD1 (6 bases). Germline CDR1 SGHDT, CDR2 YYEEEE. The CDR3 covers 13 residues. The V end was cut by 2 bases, the J end by 6 bases, with 11 bases between. The full variable domain, with the rest looked up from reference TRBV5-6 and TRBJ1-2, is DAGVTQSPTHLIKTRGQQVTLRCSPKSGHDTVSWYQQALGQGPQFIFQYYEEEERQRGNFPDRFSGHQFPNYSSELNVNALLLGDSALYLCASSLVRGDGYTFGSGTRLTVV.

The chain joins TRBV29-1 to TRBJ2-4; a possible D gene is TRBD2 (5 bases). This CDR3 has 13 amino acids. Trimming left V 0 bases short and J 7 bases short, with 10 bases between. CDR1 is SQVTM and CDR2 is ANQGSEA in the germline V gene. The CDR3 DNA sequence: TGCAGCGTTGAAGAATCGGGATGGAACATTCAGTACTTC. This gives the protein CSVEESGWNIQYF.

V is TRBV4-1 and J is TRBJ1-4; TRBD1 matches at 8 bases. The CDR3 covers 15 residues. Germline CDR1 and CDR2: MGHRA and YSYEKL. V gave up 0 bases and J gave up 5 bases; unmatched junction bases: 2. The CDR3 region has the DNA TGCGCCAGCAGCCAAGACCGACAGGGGAATGAAAAACTGTTTTTT. Amino acids: CASSQDRQGNEKLFF.

This clone has a handful of counts. This rearrangement joins TRBV7-2 to TRBJ2-1; 8 bases match TRBD1. Germline V CDR1 and CDR2: SGHTA, FQGNSA. The junction had 7 bases not matched to a gene; V was cut back by 5 bases and J by 4 bases. The CDR3 runs to 15 residues. CDR3 in DNA: TGTGCCAGCAGCCCACGGACAGGGACGTACAATGAGCAGTTCTTC. Translating gives CASSPRTGTYNEQFF.

This clone was observed a handful of times. The rearrangement joins TRBV2 to TRBJ1-1, with a possible D match to TRBD1 (6 bases). The length of the CDR3 is 14 residues. The germline V and J ends were trimmed by 7 bases and 4 bases, with 16 bases remaining between them. Per the germline V gene, CDR1 is SNHLY and CDR2 is FYNNEI. The CDR3 spells CASTGQSAPTEAFF. The CDR3 DNA reads as TGTGCCAGCACCGGACAGAGTGCTCCCACTGAAGCTTTCTTT. Full variable domain (missing parts from reference TRBV2 and TRBJ1-1): EPEVTQTPSHQVTQMGQEVILRCVPISNHLYFYWYRQILGQKVEFLVSFYNNEISEKSEIFDDQFSVERPDGSNFTLKIRSTKLEDSAMYFCASTGQSAPTEAFFGQGTRLTVV.